This T cell receptor beta chain stems from a study of blood T cell repertoires in COVID-19. This CDR3 contains 13 residues. With 5 bases removed from V and 8 bases from J, the gap between germline ends came to 12 bases. Per the germline V gene, CDR1 is MNHEY and CDR2 is SMNVEV (reference sequence). The data were produced by immunoSEQ multiplex PCR, yet TCRdb's version contains in-frame clones alone and is incomplete. The repertoire holds over 200,000 clones, 75% to 90% seen once, with 5.1% in the top ten. The TCR sequence derives from a human donor in a cohort sampled during active COVID-19. The sample taken for sequencing was peripheral blood. The chain is built from TRBV27 and TRBJ1-4; D gene ambiguous. The DNA of the CDR3 is TGTGCCAGCAGTCTTATAATACGGGAAAAACTGTTTTTT. Translating it yields CASSLIIREKLFF.